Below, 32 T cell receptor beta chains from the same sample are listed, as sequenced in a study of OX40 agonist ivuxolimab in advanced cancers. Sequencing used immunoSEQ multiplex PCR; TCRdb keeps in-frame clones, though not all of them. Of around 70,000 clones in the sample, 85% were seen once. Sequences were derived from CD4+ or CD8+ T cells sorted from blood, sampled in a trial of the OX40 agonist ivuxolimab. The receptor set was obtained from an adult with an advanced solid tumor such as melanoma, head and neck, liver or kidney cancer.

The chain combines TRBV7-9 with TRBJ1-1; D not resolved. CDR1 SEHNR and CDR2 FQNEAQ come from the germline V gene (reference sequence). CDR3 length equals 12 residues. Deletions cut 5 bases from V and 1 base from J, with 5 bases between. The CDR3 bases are TGTGCCAGCAGCCCCAGGAACACTGAAGCTTTCTTT. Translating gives CASSPRNTEAFF.

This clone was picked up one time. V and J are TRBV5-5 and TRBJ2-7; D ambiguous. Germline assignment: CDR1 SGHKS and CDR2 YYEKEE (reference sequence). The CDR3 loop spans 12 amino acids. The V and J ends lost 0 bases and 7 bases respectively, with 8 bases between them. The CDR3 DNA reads TGTGCCAGCAGCTTGGTGTCGAGAGAGCAGTACTTC. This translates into CASSLVSREQYF.

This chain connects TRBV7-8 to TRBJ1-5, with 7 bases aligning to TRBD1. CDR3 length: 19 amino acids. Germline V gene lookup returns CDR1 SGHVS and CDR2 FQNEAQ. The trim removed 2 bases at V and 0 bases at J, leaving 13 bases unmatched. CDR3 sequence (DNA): TGTGCCAGCAGCTTAATTCTCAAGGGGGCGAGGTATAGCAATCAGCCCCAGCATTTT. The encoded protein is CASSLILKGARYSNQPQHF.

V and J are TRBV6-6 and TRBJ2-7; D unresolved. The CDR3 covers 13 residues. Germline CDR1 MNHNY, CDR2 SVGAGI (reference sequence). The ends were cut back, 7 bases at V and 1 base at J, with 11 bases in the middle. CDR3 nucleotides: TGTGCCAGCACCAGAGAGGTTTCCTACGAGCAGTACTTC. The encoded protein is CASTREVSYEQYF.

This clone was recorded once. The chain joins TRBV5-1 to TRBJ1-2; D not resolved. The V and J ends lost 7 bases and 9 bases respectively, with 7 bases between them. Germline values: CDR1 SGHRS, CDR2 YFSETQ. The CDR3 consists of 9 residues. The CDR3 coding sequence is TGCGCCAGCTGCTGCAGCTACACCTTC. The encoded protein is CASCCSYTF.

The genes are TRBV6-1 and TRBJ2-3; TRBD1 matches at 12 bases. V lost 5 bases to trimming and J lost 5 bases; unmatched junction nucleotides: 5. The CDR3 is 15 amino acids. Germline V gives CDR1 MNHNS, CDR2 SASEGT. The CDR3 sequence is CASSWDRGLVDTQYF. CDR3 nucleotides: TGTGCCAGCAGTTGGGACAGGGGGCTTGTAGATACGCAGTATTTT.

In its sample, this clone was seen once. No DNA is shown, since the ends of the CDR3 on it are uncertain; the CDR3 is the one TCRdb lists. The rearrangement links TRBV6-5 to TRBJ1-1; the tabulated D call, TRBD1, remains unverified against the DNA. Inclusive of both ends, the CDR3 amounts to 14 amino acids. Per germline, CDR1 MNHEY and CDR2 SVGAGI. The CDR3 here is CASSSSTGKNEAFF.

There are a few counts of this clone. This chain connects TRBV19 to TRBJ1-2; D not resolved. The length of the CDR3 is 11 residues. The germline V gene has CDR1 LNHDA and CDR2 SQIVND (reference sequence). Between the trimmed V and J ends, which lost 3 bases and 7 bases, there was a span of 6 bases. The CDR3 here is CASSIALGYTF. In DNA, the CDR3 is TGTGCCAGTAGTATTGCACTTGGCTACACCTTC.

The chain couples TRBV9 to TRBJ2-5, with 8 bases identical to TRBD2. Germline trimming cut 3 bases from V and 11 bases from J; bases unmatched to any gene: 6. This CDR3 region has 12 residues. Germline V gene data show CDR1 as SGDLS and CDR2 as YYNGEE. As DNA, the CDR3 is TGTGCCAGCAGCGCCACAGCGGGGGAGCAGTACTTC. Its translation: CASSATAGEQYF. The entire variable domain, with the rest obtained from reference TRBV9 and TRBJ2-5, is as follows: DSGVTQTPKHLITATGQRVTLRCSPRSGDLSVYWYQQSLDQGLQFLIQYYNGEERAKGNILERFSAQQFPDLHSELNLSSLELGDSALYFCASSATAGEQYFGPGTRLLVL.

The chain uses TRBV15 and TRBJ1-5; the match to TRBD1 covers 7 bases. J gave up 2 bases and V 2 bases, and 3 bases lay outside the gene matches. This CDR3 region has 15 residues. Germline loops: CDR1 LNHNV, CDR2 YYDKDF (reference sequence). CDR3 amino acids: CATSRKGTGNQPQHF. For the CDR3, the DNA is TGTGCCACCAGCAGAAAGGGGACAGGCAATCAGCCCCAGCATTTT.

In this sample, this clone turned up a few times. CDR3 loop: CASSLSSSRSPLHF. Here the CDR3 DNA reads TGTGCCAGCAGTTTATCGTCGAGTCGATCACCCCTCCACTTT. The chain joins TRBV28 to TRBJ1-6; D call uncertain. This CDR3 has 14 residues. Germline loops: CDR1 MDHEN, CDR2 SYDVKM. Trimming shortened V by 1 base and J by 10 bases, and 11 bases separated the two germline ends.

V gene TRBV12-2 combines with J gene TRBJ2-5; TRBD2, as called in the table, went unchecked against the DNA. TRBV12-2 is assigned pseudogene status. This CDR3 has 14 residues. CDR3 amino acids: CASRPLGAEETQYF. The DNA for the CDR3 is TGTGCAAGTCGCCCCTTGGGAGCGGAAGAGACCCAGTACTTC.

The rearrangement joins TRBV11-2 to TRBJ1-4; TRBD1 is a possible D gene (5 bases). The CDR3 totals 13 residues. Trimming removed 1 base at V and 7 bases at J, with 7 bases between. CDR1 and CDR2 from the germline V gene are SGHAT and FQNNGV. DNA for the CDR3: TGTGCCAGCAGCTTAGGACAGCCTGAAAAACTGTTTTTT. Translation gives CASSLGQPEKLFF. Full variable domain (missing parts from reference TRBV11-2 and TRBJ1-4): EAGVAQSPRYKIIEKRQSVAFWCNPISGHATLYWYQQILGQGPKLLIQFQNNGVVDDSQLPKDRFSAERLKGVDSTLKIQPAKLEDSAVYLCASSLGQPEKLFFGSGTQLSVL.

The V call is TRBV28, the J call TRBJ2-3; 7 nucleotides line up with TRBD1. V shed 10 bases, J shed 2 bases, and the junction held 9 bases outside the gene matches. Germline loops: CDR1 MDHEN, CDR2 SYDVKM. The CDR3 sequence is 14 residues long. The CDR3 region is CATTDRSNTDTQYF. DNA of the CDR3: TGTGCCACTACGGACAGGTCAAACACAGATACGCAGTATTTT. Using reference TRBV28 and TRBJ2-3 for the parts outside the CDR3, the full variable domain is DVKVTQSSRYLVKRTGEKVFLECVQDMDHENMFWYRQDPGLGLRLIYFSYDVKMKEKGDIPEGYSVSREKKERFSLILESASTNQTSMYLCATTDRSNTDTQYFGPGTRLTVL.

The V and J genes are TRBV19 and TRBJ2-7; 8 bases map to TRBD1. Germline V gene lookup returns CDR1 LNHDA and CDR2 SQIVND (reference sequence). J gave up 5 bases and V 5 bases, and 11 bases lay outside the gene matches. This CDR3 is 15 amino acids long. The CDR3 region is CASSVRRTGRHEQYF. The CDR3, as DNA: TGTGCCAGTAGTGTAAGACGGACAGGGCGGCACGAGCAGTACTTC.

The CDR3 bases are TGTGCCAGCAGTGAAAGGGGACTTTCGGTGGAGTATTTT. Amino acids: CASSERGLSVEYF. The chain has TRBV6-1 and TRBJ2-3, with D perhaps TRBD2 (6 bases). There are 13 residues in the CDR3. Trimming shortened V by 2 bases and J by 13 bases, and 16 bases separated the two germline ends. Germline V gene lookup returns CDR1 MNHNS and CDR2 SASEGT.

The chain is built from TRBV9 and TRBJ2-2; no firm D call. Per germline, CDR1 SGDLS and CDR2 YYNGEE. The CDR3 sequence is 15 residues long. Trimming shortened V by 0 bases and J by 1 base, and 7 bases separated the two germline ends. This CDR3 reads CASSVGAGNTGELFF. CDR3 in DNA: TGTGCCAGCAGCGTAGGGGCAGGGAACACCGGGGAGCTGTTTTTT.

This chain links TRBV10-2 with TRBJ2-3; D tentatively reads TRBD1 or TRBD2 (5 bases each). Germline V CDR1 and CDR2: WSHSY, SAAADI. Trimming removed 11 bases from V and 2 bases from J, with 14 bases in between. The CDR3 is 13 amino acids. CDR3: CALREGNTDTQYF. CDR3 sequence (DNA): TGCGCCTTGAGAGAGGGGAACACAGATACGCAGTATTTT.

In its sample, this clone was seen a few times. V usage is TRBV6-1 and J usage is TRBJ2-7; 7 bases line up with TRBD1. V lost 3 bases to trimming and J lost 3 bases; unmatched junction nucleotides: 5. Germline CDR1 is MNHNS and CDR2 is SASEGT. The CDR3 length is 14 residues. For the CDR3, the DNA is TGTGCCAGCAGTGACCCGGGACAGCTCTACGAGCAGTACGTC. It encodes CASSDPGQLYEQYV.

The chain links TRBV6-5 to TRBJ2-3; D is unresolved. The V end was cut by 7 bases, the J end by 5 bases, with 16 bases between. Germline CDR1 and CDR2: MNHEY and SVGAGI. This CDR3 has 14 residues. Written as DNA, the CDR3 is TGTGCCAGCAACCCTAGTGACCCACAAGATACGCAGTATTTT. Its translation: CASNPSDPQDTQYF.

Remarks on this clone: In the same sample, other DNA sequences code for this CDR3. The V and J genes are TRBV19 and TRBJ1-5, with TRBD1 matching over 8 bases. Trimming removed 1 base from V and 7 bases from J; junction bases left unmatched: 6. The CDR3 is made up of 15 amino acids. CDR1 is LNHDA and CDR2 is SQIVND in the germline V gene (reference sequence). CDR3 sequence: CASSIGGTGVQPQHF. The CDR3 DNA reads TGTGCCAGTAGTATAGGGGGGACAGGTGTACAGCCCCAGCATTTT.

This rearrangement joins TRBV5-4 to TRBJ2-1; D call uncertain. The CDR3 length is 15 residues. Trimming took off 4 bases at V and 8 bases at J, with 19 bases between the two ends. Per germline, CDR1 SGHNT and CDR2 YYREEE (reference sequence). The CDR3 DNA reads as TGTGCCAGCAGCAAGACACGGGCCTCAGGCGATGAGCAGTTCTTC. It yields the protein CASSKTRASGDEQFF.

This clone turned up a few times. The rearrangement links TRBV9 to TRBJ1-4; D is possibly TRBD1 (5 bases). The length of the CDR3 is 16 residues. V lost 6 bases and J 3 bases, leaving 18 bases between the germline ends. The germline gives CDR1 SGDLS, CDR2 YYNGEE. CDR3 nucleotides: TGTGCCAGCACCCTAGGGATAGGGGCGGCTAATGAAAAACTGTTTTTT. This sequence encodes CASTLGIGAANEKLFF.

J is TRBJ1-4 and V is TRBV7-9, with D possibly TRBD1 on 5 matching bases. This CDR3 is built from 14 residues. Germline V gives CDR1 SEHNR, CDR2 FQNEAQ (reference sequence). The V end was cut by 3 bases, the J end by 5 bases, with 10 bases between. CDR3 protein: CASSFIEGNEKLFF. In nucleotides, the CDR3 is TGTGCCAGCAGCTTTATAGAGGGGAATGAAAAACTGTTTTTT. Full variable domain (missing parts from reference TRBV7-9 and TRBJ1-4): DTGVSQNPRHKITKRGQNVTFRCDPISEHNRLYWYRQTLGQGPEFLTYFQNEAQLEKSRLLSDRFSAERPKGSFSTLEIQRTEQGDSAMYLCASSFIEGNEKLFFGSGTQLSVL.

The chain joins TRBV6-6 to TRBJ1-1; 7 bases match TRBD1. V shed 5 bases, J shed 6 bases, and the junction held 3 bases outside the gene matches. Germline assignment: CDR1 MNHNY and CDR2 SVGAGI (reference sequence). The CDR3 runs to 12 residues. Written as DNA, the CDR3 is TGTGCCAGCAGTCCTGGGACAGCTGAAGCTTTCTTT. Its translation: CASSPGTAEAFF.

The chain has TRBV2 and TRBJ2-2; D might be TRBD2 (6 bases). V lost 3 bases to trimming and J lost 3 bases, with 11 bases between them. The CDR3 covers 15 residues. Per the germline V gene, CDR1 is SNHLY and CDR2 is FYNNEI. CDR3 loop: CASSEAGTYTGELFF. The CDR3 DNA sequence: TGTGCCAGCAGTGAGGCGGGAACCTACACCGGGGAGCTGTTTTTT. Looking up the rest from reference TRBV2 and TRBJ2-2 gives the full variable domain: EPEVTQTPSHQVTQMGQEVILRCVPISNHLYFYWYRQILGQKVEFLVSFYNNEISEKSEIFDDQFSVERPDGSNFTLKIRSTKLEDSAMYFCASSEAGTYTGELFFGEGSRLTVL.

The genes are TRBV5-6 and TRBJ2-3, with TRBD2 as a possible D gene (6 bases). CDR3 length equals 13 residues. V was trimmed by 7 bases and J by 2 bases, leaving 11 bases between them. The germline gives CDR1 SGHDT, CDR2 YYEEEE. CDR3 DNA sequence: TGTGCCAGCGCGGGGTTAAACACAGATACGCAGTATTTT. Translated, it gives CASAGLNTDTQYF.

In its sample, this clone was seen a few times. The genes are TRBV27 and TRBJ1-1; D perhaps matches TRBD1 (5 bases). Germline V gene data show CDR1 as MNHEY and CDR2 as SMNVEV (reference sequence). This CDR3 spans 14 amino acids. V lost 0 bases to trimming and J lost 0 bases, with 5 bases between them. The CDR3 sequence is CASSLSGVNTEAFF. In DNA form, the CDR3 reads TGTGCCAGCAGTTTATCAGGGGTGAACACTGAAGCTTTCTTT.

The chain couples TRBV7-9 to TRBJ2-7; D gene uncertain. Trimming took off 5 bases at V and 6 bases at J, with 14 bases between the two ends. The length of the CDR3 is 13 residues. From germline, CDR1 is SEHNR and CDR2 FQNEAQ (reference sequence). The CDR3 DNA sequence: TGTGCCAGCAGCCAAGATCGGCGCGCCGAGCAGTACTTC. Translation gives CASSQDRRAEQYF.

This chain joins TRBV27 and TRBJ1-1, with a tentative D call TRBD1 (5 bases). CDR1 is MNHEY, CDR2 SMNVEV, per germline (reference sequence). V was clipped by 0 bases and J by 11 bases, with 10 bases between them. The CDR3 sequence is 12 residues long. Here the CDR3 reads CASSLSGGDAFF. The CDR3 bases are TGTGCCAGCAGTTTATCAGGAGGGGATGCTTTCTTT.

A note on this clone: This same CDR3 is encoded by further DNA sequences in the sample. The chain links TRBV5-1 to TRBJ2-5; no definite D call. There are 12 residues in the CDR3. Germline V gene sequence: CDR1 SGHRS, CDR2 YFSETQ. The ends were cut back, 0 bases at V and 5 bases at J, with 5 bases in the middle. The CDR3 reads CASSLAGETQYF. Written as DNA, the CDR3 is TGCGCCAGCAGCTTGGCCGGGGAGACCCAGTACTTC.

The chain's CDR3 is CAIREANSPLHF. CDR3 sequence (DNA): TGTGCCATCCGGGAGGCTAATTCACCCCTCCACTTT. V usage is TRBV10-3 and J usage is TRBJ1-6; no clear D. Trimming pared 8 bases from V and 6 bases from J, leaving 8 bases between. This CDR3 spans 12 amino acids. Germline assignment: CDR1 ENHRY and CDR2 SYGVKD.